This T cell receptor (beta chain) was recorded in a study of control samples from healthy donors and cancer patients. Assay: immunoSEQ multiplex PCR; the TCRdb copy retains only in-frame clones and omits some. The sample has approximately 110,000 clones; approximately 89% are singletons. The CDR3 loop spans 17 amino acids. Germline-derived CDR1 and CDR2 are SGHNT and YYREEE (reference sequence). V trimming: 3 bases; J trimming: 1 base; junction bases outside the gene matches: 8. The sequence derives from a woman aged 18-35 years in good health. Sequenced sample: blood. This chain links TRBV5-4 with TRBJ1-4; 8 nucleotides match TRBD1. In DNA form, the CDR3 reads TGTGCCAGCAGCTCCGGACAGGGTCGGGGAACTAATGAAAAACTGTTTTTT. Translated, it gives CASSSGQGRGTNEKLFF.